This T cell receptor beta chain was profiled in a study of tumor and adjacent non-tumor tissue in lung cancer. The library came from three nested PCR rounds adapted from ARM-PCR protocols. TCRdb independently ran MiXCR on the multiplex PCR reads; one entry per CDR3 protein. The sample has tens of thousands of distinct CDR3 sequences, roughly 66% seen once. No cell sorting was done before RNA was extracted from the tissue. Findings of the study overall: Top 100 clones took a larger repertoire share in normal lung. Tumor TCR diversity, when higher, was linked to shorter survival.

CDR3 length equals 14 residues. V shed 2 bases and J 5 bases; nucleotides not matched to a gene: 0. Germline V gene sequence: CDR1 MNHNY, CDR2 SVGAGI (reference sequence). This clonotype was recorded at least ten times. What it recognizes is unknown. The sequence was obtained from a man in his fifties or sixties with non-small cell lung cancer. Material: lung tumor tissue. V and J are TRBV6-6 and TRBJ1-5, with 10 bases that match TRBD1. The CDR3 spells CASSYGTGDQPQHF. CDR3 DNA: TGTGCCAGCAGTTACGGGACAGGGGATCAGCCCCAGCATTTT.